These 19 T cell receptor beta chains were all obtained from the same sample, sequenced in a study of blood T cell repertoires in COVID-19. The protocol was immunoSEQ multiplex PCR, while the TCRdb copy is restricted to in-frame clones and leaves out a portion. The sample includes under 350,000 clones, roughly 90% of them seen just once. The sequencing sample was made of peripheral blood. All receptors derive from a man aged 40-50 years with acute or convalescent COVID-19.

Turning to this clone: Other DNA sequences of this sample code for an identical CDR3. The chain couples TRBV19 to TRBJ1-2; a weak D match, TRBD1 (6 bases). From germline, CDR1 is LNHDA and CDR2 SQIVND (reference sequence). The CDR3 runs 12 residues. Trimming stripped 5 bases from V and 7 bases from J, with 11 bases between. CDR3 in amino acids: CASSLTGFGYTF. CDR3 in DNA: TGTGCCAGTAGTTTAACAGGGTTTGGCTACACCTTC. Full variable domain (outside the CDR3, taken from reference TRBV19 and TRBJ1-2): DGGITQSPKYLFRKEGQNVTLSCEQNLNHDAMYWYRQDPGQGLRLIYYSQIVNDFQKGDIAEGYSVSREKKESFPLTVTSAQKNPTAFYLCASSLTGFGYTFGSGTRLTVV.

The rearrangement uses TRBV9 and TRBJ1-5; 8 bases are shared with TRBD1. Per germline, CDR1 SGDLS and CDR2 YYNGEE. CDR3 length: 14 residues. Trimming removed 0 bases from V and 7 bases from J; junction bases left unmatched: 3. As DNA, the CDR3 is TGTGCCAGCAGCGTAGGGACAGGGCAGCAGCCCCAGCATTTT. This translates into CASSVGTGQQPQHF.

The rearrangement links TRBV24-1 to TRBJ2-7; TRBD2 is a possible D gene (6 bases). The CDR3 is 15 residues long. Germline lookup yields CDR1 KGHDR and CDR2 SFDVKD. Trimming took off 2 bases at V and 5 bases at J, with 15 bases between the two ends. CDR3 in amino acids: CATSDSAEGTDEQYF. CDR3 coding DNA: TGTGCCACCAGTGATTCGGCGGAGGGGACGGACGAGCAGTACTTC.

V and J are TRBV5-4 and TRBJ1-2, with D tentatively TRBD1 (5 bases). The CDR3 loop spans 15 amino acids. Germline assignment: CDR1 SGHNT and CDR2 YYREEE (reference sequence). Trimming stripped 4 bases from V and 4 bases from J, with 17 bases between. The CDR3 DNA follows: TGTGCCAGCAGCCCACCTGGGGGGTGGAGCTATGGCTACACCTTC. It translates to CASSPPGGWSYGYTF. Filled out from reference TRBV5-4 and TRBJ1-2, the complete variable domain reads ETGVTQSPTHLIKTRGQQVTLRCSSQSGHNTVSWYQQALGQGPQFIFQYYREEENGRGNFPPRFSGLQFPNYSSELNVNALELDDSALYLCASSPPGGWSYGYTFGSGTRLTVV.

Only one count was recorded for this clone. V gene TRBV6-5 combines with J gene TRBJ2-7; D not certain. Trimming cost V 4 bases and J 4 bases, with 14 bases left between them. The CDR3 is 14 residues long. Germline V CDR1 and CDR2: MNHEY, SVGAGI. The CDR3 protein is CASSFGPSLYEQYF. The DNA for the CDR3 is TGTGCCAGCAGTTTTGGGCCCAGTCTGTACGAGCAGTACTTC.

This clone was seen more than once but under ten times. The V gene is TRBV5-1, the J gene TRBJ2-1, with D possibly being TRBD1 (7 bases). Germline V lookup: CDR1 SGHRS, CDR2 YFSETQ. The CDR3 has 15 amino acids. Between the trimmed V and J ends, which lost 4 bases and 0 bases, there was a span of 11 bases. The CDR3 DNA sequence: TGCGCCAGCAGCCCAGGGGGGACCTCCTACAATGAGCAGTTCTTC. Amino acid sequence: CASSPGGTSYNEQFF.

This clone was found once. The rearrangement links TRBV6-6 to TRBJ1-1, with TRBD1 as a possible D gene (5 bases). CDR1 and CDR2 from the germline V gene are MNHNY and SVGAGI (reference sequence). The CDR3 contains 14 residues. Trimming pared 5 bases from V and 5 bases from J, leaving 15 bases between. CDR3 nucleotide sequence: TGTGCCAGCAGTCTCCTTGGGGGGTTAACTGAAGCTTTCTTT. This encodes CASSLLGGLTEAFF.

This clone was counted a few times. The chain carries TRBV30 and TRBJ1-1, with 7 bases identical to TRBD1. The V gene end was trimmed by 1 base and the J gene end by 0 bases; junction bases not matched to a gene: 5. This CDR3 comprises 15 residues. Germline V gene sequence: CDR1 GTSNPN, CDR2 SVGIG (reference sequence). CDR3 in amino acids: CAWSGNRGMNTEAFF. The CDR3 DNA reads TGTGCCTGGAGTGGGAACAGGGGCATGAACACTGAAGCTTTCTTT. Using reference TRBV30 and TRBJ1-1 for the parts outside the CDR3, the full variable domain is SQTIHQWPATLVQPVGSPLSLECTVEGTSNPNLYWYRQAAGRGLQLLFYSVGIGQISSEVPQNLSASRPQDRQFILSSKKLLLSDSGFYLCAWSGNRGMNTEAFFGQGTRLTVV.

The chain links TRBV12-5 to TRBJ1-1, with TRBD1 as a possible D gene (6 bases). There are 13 residues in the CDR3. Germline V gene data show CDR1 as LGHNT and CDR2 as FRNRAP. Trimming cost V 6 bases and J 4 bases, with 12 bases left between them. The CDR3 is CASGGGRVTEAFF. CDR3 in DNA: TGTGCTAGTGGCGGGGGGCGAGTCACTGAAGCTTTCTTT.

This clone was counted a few times. This chain connects TRBV6-5 to TRBJ1-1; a weak D match, TRBD1 (6 bases). The CDR3 is made up of 13 amino acids. The V gene lost 6 bases and the J gene lost 2 bases, with 10 bases spanning the gap. In germline, CDR1 is MNHEY, CDR2 SVGAGI. CDR3 sequence: CASRRQENTEAFF. CDR3 sequence (DNA): TGTGCCAGCAGAAGACAGGAAAACACTGAAGCTTTCTTT.

Written as DNA, the CDR3 is TGTGCCAGCAGCGTATCAGACAGGGCCTATGGCTACACCTTC. Translation: CASSVSDRAYGYTF. The rearrangement links TRBV9 to TRBJ1-2; 7 bases agree with TRBD1. Germline trimming cut 1 base from V and 4 bases from J; bases unmatched to any gene: 4. Germline CDR1 and CDR2: SGDLS and YYNGEE. This CDR3 contains 14 residues.

V is TRBV19 and J is TRBJ1-4; possibly TRBD1 for D (6 bases). The V gene lost 7 bases and the J gene lost 3 bases, with 18 bases spanning the gap. Germline V lookup: CDR1 LNHDA, CDR2 SQIVND (reference sequence). The length of the CDR3 is 16 residues. The CDR3 DNA reads TGTGCCAGTACCAGACGCTCAGGGGACGCTAATGAAAAACTGTTTTTT. The encoded protein is CASTRRSGDANEKLFF.

The chain links TRBV6-4 to TRBJ1-1; D not certain. CDR1 is MRHNA and CDR2 is SNTAGT in the germline V gene. The CDR3 is made up of 13 amino acids. V lost 3 bases and J 5 bases, leaving 10 bases between the germline ends. The CDR3 sequence is CASSEAGGTEAFF. For the CDR3, the DNA is TGTGCCAGCAGTGAAGCAGGTGGGACTGAAGCTTTCTTT.

The rearrangement links TRBV7-8 to TRBJ1-1; weak D call: TRBD1 (5 bases). CDR3 length: 15 residues. CDR1 SGHVS and CDR2 FQNEAQ come from the germline V gene. The ends were cut back, 7 bases at V and 2 bases at J, with 17 bases in the middle. The CDR3 nucleotides read TGTGCCAGCACCCTAGGGGCCGGGGGAAACACTGAAGCTTTCTTT. This codes for CASTLGAGGNTEAFF.

The chain is built from TRBV2 and TRBJ1-2; TRBD1 might be the D (5 bases). V lost 11 bases, J lost 3 bases, and 16 bases lay in between. The germline gives CDR1 SNHLY, CDR2 FYNNEI. This CDR3 is 13 amino acids long. The CDR3 region has the DNA TGTGCCTCAACCTGGGGCATGGACTATGGCTACACCTTC. Its translation is CASTWGMDYGYTF. The full variable domain, completed using reference TRBV2 and TRBJ1-2, is EPEVTQTPSHQVTQMGQEVILRCVPISNHLYFYWYRQILGQKVEFLVSFYNNEISEKSEIFDDQFSVERPDGSNFTLKIRSTKLEDSAMYFCASTWGMDYGYTFGSGTRLTVV.

The genes are TRBV15 and TRBJ1-1; TRBD1 is a possible D gene (5 bases). Trimming cost V 5 bases and J 5 bases, with 12 bases left between them. CDR1 and CDR2 from the germline V gene are LNHNV and YYDKDF (reference sequence). CDR3 length equals 13 residues. In nucleotides, the CDR3 is TGTGCCACCAGCCGGGCTCGGGGGACTGAAGCTTTCTTT. It yields the protein CATSRARGTEAFF.

The chain combines TRBV18 with TRBJ2-2; 7 bases are a match to TRBD1. This CDR3 contains 17 residues. Germline values: CDR1 KGHSH, CDR2 LQKENI. The junction had 10 bases not matched to a gene; V was cut back by 1 base and J by 5 bases. CDR3 in DNA: TGTGCCAGCTCACCACGCGGACAGGTGGTTGGGACCGGGGAGCTGTTTTTT. Protein product: CASSPRGQVVGTGELFF.

The chain combines TRBV27 with TRBJ2-7; the D gene is possibly TRBD1 (5 bases). Germline CDR1 MNHEY, CDR2 SMNVEV (reference sequence). V was clipped by 3 bases and J by 1 base, with 7 bases between them. This CDR3 has 13 amino acids. Here the CDR3 reads CASSFRDSYEQYF. CDR3 DNA: TGTGCCAGCAGTTTCAGGGATTCCTACGAGCAGTACTTC.

The chain is built from TRBV6-5 and TRBJ2-3, with 7 bases identical to TRBD1. From germline, CDR1 is MNHEY and CDR2 SVGAGI. There are 14 residues in the CDR3. Trimming removed 6 bases from V and 0 bases from J; junction bases left unmatched: 3. In DNA, the CDR3 is TGTGCCAGCAGGGTGGGACAGAGCACAGATACGCAGTATTTT. This sequence encodes CASRVGQSTDTQYF.